This TCR beta chain was retrieved from a study of CD8+CD57+ T cells in acquired aplastic anemia. Study details: Sorted CD4+ and CD8+ cells yielded approximately 3.4 ug of DNA on average.

This CDR3 region has 14 residues. The junction had 9 bases not matched to a gene; V was cut back by 6 bases and J by 5 bases. Per germline, CDR1 SGHVT and CDR2 SQSDAQ. Profiling of TCR beta VDJ combinations and CDR3 sequences used genomic DNA as template. Each CDR3 protein gets one entry after TCRdb re-called the reads with MiXCR. This table holds about 270,000 distinct CDR3 sequences, approximately 57% found once. Whole-study findings and limits: Levels of CD8+ Simpson's diversity were not significantly distinct in patients versus controls. About 30 CD8+ CDR3 sequences occurred in both the patients and the controls.

Comment on this clonotype: Its target is not known.

The sequence came from a human donor with severe aplastic anemia or a healthy control (not recorded which). The rearrangement links TRBV7-4 to TRBJ2-7, with 8 bases fitting TRBD1. The sequencing input was sorted CD4+, CD8+, or CD8+CD57+ T cells (not recorded which) from PBMCs. CDR3 protein: CASRPHQGAHEQYF. The CDR3 nucleotides are TGTGCCAGCAGGCCGCATCAGGGGGCGCACGAGCAGTACTTC. The full variable domain, rest sourced from reference TRBV7-4 and TRBJ2-7, is GAGVSQSPRYKVAKRGRDVALRCDSISGHVTLYWYRQTLGQGSEVLTYSQSDAQRDKSGRPSGRFSAERPERSVSTLKIQRTEQGDSAVYLCASRPHQGAHEQYFGPGTRLTVT.